Given below is one TCR beta chain in context. The entry originates in a study of OX40 agonist ivuxolimab in advanced cancers. The repertoire was sequenced with immunoSEQ multiplex PCR; TCRdb's copy has only in-frame clones and lacks some. The repertoire holds 73,000 or so clones, 75% to 90% seen once, with approximately 0.4% in the top ten. Germline lookup yields CDR1 MDHEN and CDR2 SYDVKM. The CDR3 consists of 13 residues. V gave up 4 bases and J gave up 7 bases, with 13 bases separating them. Sequencing used CD4+ or CD8+ T cells sorted from blood, obtained in a trial of the OX40 agonist ivuxolimab. The receptor was derived from an adult with an advanced solid tumor such as melanoma, head and neck, liver or kidney cancer. The J gene is TRBJ1-2, the V gene TRBV28, with a possible D match to TRBD1 (5 bases). The DNA for the CDR3 is TGTGCCAGCAGTTGGGGGAAGAGGGGTGGCTACACCTTC. This gives the protein CASSWGKRGGYTF.